This T cell receptor beta chain came from a study of blood T cell repertoires in COVID-19. Study-wide context: Sources were T cells, B-cell-depleted T cells, or PBMCs; the material itself was cDNA or gDNA.

Here immunoSEQ multiplex PCR was the method, and the copy in TCRdb shows in-frame clones only, minus some. The data show about 260,000 clones, roughly 83% seen once. CDR1 PRHDT and CDR2 FYEKMQ come from the germline V gene (reference sequence). This CDR3 spans 16 amino acids. V lost 6 bases to trimming and J lost 3 bases; unmatched junction nucleotides: 8. Participants were aged about 18 to 100 years from 24 US areas. This receptor was identified in a woman aged 50 to 65 who had recovered from COVID-19. The rearrangement joins TRBV13 to TRBJ1-4, with 9 nucleotides matching TRBD1. Material for sequencing was PBMCs or T cells enriched from blood (not recorded which). The CDR3 DNA is TGTGCCAGCAGTTCGCGACAGGGGGGTGCTAATGAAAAACTGTTTTTT. Amino acid sequence: CASSSRQGGANEKLFF.